The 22 T cell receptor beta chains in this list originate from one sample, sequenced in a study of response to subunit inactivated influenza vaccine. TCRdb called the RT-PCR reads again in MiXCR, with one record for every CDR3 protein. The repertoire consists of approximately 250,000 distinct CDR3 sequences, with over 9% occurring once and the leading ten covering over 6.5%. The sequences come from non-naive T cells sorted from PBMCs, collected 14 to 15 days before vaccination. Every receptor here comes from a man in his fifties who received an inactivated influenza vaccine.

This clonotype was found many times. This chain joins TRBV29-1 and TRBJ2-1, with 8 bases identical to TRBD2. The V gene end was trimmed by 7 bases and the J gene end by 7 bases; junction bases not matched to a gene: 9. The CDR3 loop spans 13 amino acids. CDR1 and CDR2 (germline): SQVTM, ANQGSEA. CDR3 coding DNA: TGCAGCGGTCTTACCAGCGGGAGTAATGAGCAGTTCTTC. As protein: CSGLTSGSNEQFF.

This clonotype was seen more than once but under ten times. This chain joins TRBV19 and TRBJ1-5; unclear D gene. Deletions cut 3 bases from V and 0 bases from J, with 9 bases between. The CDR3 loop spans 15 amino acids. Germline values: CDR1 LNHDA, CDR2 SQIVND (reference sequence). The CDR3, as DNA: TGTGCCAGTAGTATCCCCAGGCCTAGCAATCAGCCCCAGCATTTT. Protein product: CASSIPRPSNQPQHF.

This clonotype was detected ten times or more. The V call is TRBV6-4, the J call TRBJ2-4, with TRBD1 identical over 10 bases. Germline CDR1 reads MRHNA; CDR2 reads SNTAGT. There are 17 residues in the CDR3. J gave up 2 bases and V 7 bases, and 11 bases lay outside the gene matches. CDR3 sequence reads: CASINPPGQGPKNIQYF. Written as DNA, the CDR3 is TGTGCCAGCATTAACCCCCCGGGACAGGGGCCCAAAAACATTCAGTACTTC.

This clonotype has more than one count but fewer than ten. The rearrangement links TRBV3-1 to TRBJ1-2, with unresolved D. From germline, CDR1 is LGHDT and CDR2 YNNKEL (reference sequence). V lost 1 base and J 0 bases, leaving 9 bases between the germline ends. CDR3 length equals 15 residues. The CDR3: CASSQGAATNYGYTF. The CDR3 DNA reads as TGTGCCAGCAGCCAAGGGGCAGCGACTAACTATGGCTACACCTTC.

The V gene is TRBV6-2 or TRBV6-3, the J gene TRBJ2-5; 8 bases agree with TRBD2. The CDR3 sequence is 17 residues long. Germline V gene sequence: CDR1 MNHEY, CDR2 SVGEGT. V gave up 4 bases and J gave up 2 bases; unmatched junction bases: 12. In DNA form, the CDR3 reads TGTGCCAGCAGTTTGACGGGGGGGCGAGTATGGCAAGAGACCCAGTACTTC. Protein: CASSLTGGRVWQETQYF.

This clonotype was observed a few times. The J gene is TRBJ1-3, the V gene TRBV7-2; D is unresolved. The ends were cut back, 5 bases at V and 4 bases at J, with 12 bases in the middle. In germline, CDR1 is SGHTA, CDR2 FQGNSA. This CDR3 is 14 amino acids long. CDR3 region: CASSPVSAGNTIYF. The CDR3 DNA reads as TGTGCCAGCAGCCCGGTTTCTGCCGGAAACACCATATATTTT.

This clonotype was found a few times. The CDR3 nucleotides read TGCAGTGCGCCCGGGACTCGCCCGAGAGGTCGGCAGTTCTTC. Translation gives CSAPGTRPRGRQFF. The J gene is TRBJ2-1, the V gene TRBV20-1, with D possibly TRBD2 on 6 matching bases. With 6 bases removed from V and 12 bases from J, the gap between germline ends came to 24 bases. CDR3 size: 14 residues. CDR1 and CDR2 (germline): DFQATT, SNEGSKA (reference sequence).

V is TRBV10-3 and J is TRBJ1-3; 7 positions match TRBD1. CDR1 ENHRY and CDR2 SYGVKD come from the germline V gene. The ends lost 6 bases at V and 2 bases at J; junction bases unmatched: 7. CDR3 length: 15 amino acids. The DNA of the CDR3 is TGTGCCATCAGACCCGACAGGGACACTGGAAACACCATATATTTT. As protein: CAIRPDRDTGNTIYF.

V and J are TRBV10-3 and TRBJ2-7; possible D gene TRBD2, 7 bases. This CDR3 has 14 amino acids. V gave up 7 bases and J gave up 3 bases, with 16 bases separating them. Germline lookup yields CDR1 ENHRY and CDR2 SYGVKD. For the CDR3, the DNA is TGTGCCATCAAAGGGGGGGGGAGCCTCTACGAGCAGTACTTC. Its protein product is CAIKGGGSLYEQYF.

There are many counts of this clonotype. This sequence joins TRBV2 and TRBJ2-1; 14 bases are shared with TRBD2. V dropped 5 bases and J dropped 9; count of bases not matched to a gene: 6. Germline loops: CDR1 SNHLY, CDR2 FYNNEI. The CDR3 sequence is 15 residues long. CDR3 protein: CASSRLAGGLGEQFF. Written as DNA, the CDR3 is TGTGCCAGCAGTCGACTAGCGGGAGGGCTGGGTGAGCAGTTCTTC.

V usage is TRBV7-8 and J usage is TRBJ2-7; D gene uncertain. V was trimmed by 1 base and J by 3 bases, leaving 13 bases between them. CDR1 SGHVS and CDR2 FQNEAQ come from the germline V gene. This CDR3 region has 15 residues. CDR3 sequence reads: CASSLVSRFRYEQYF. In DNA, the CDR3 is TGTGCCAGCAGCTTAGTTTCCCGGTTTCGCTACGAGCAGTACTTC.

This clonotype was picked up a small number of times. The chain recombines TRBV28 with TRBJ2-7, with 10 bases fitting TRBD1. V lost 6 bases, J lost 5 bases, and 10 bases stayed unmatched. Germline CDR1 reads MDHEN; CDR2 reads SYDVKM. The CDR3 is 15 residues long. CDR3 protein: CASSSPGTGANEQYF. CDR3 nucleotides: TGTGCCAGCAGCTCCCCCGGGACAGGGGCAAACGAGCAGTACTTC.

This chain uses TRBV9 with TRBJ2-1; 7 bases match TRBD1. Germline V gene sequence: CDR1 SGDLS, CDR2 YYNGEE. This CDR3 has 14 amino acids. With V trimmed by 0 bases and J by 6 bases, 3 bases remained unmatched. The CDR3 nucleotides read TGTGCCAGCAGCGTAGGTAACAGGGGCAATGAGCAGTTCTTC. It yields the protein CASSVGNRGNEQFF.

As to this clonotype: This clone may be a read error of a much larger clone one base away. The CDR3 reads CVSSYWTDQETQYF. The CDR3 DNA reads TGTGTCAGCAGTTACTGGACAGATCAAGAGACCCAGTACTTC. The chain combines TRBV6-2 or TRBV6-3 with TRBJ2-5; D is perhaps TRBD1 (6 bases). Per the germline V gene, CDR1 is MNHEY and CDR2 is SVGEGT. CDR3 size: 14 residues.

This clonotype has more than one count but fewer than ten. J is TRBJ1-1 and V is TRBV5-1; D not certain. CDR3 length: 14 residues. Germline CDR1 reads SGHRS; CDR2 reads YFSETQ. Trimming left V 0 bases short and J 1 base short, with 7 bases between. CDR3 nucleotide sequence: TGCGCCAGCAGCTTGGGCGATGGGAACACTGAAGCTTTCTTT. Its protein is CASSLGDGNTEAFF. Together with reference TRBV5-1 and TRBJ1-1, the CDR3 gives the full variable domain: KAGVTQTPRYLIKTRGQQVTLSCSPISGHRSVSWYQQTPGQGLQFLFEYFSETQRNKGNFPGRFSGRQFSNSRSEMNVSTLELGDSALYLCASSLGDGNTEAFFGQGTRLTVV.

This clonotype was picked up many times. The J gene is TRBJ2-4, the V gene TRBV5-1; possibly TRBD1 for D (6 bases). The germline V gene has CDR1 SGHRS and CDR2 YFSETQ. V lost 4 bases, J lost 9 bases, and 17 bases lay in between. This CDR3 spans 14 amino acids. The CDR3 nucleotides read TGCGCCAGCAGCCCGATGGGCAGGGGCGGCATTCAGTACTTC. Protein product: CASSPMGRGGIQYF.

Ten or more counts support this clonotype. This chain's CDR3 is CSAPGLAGVEQFF. The CDR3 bases are TGCAGTGCCCCGGGACTAGCGGGGGTAGAGCAGTTCTTC. The V and J genes are TRBV20-1 and TRBJ2-1; 14 bases are a match to TRBD2. CDR3 length equals 13 residues. V shed 6 bases, J shed 10 bases, and the junction held 5 bases outside the gene matches. Germline CDR1 is DFQATT and CDR2 is SNEGSKA (reference sequence).

The gene calls are TRBV20-1 and TRBJ2-3; 7 nucleotides agree with TRBD2. V lost 5 bases to trimming and J lost 2 bases; unmatched junction nucleotides: 10. The CDR3 length is 15 residues. Germline CDR1 is DFQATT and CDR2 is SNEGSKA (reference sequence). The CDR3: CSACSVGGITDTQYF. CDR3 coding DNA: TGCAGTGCTTGTTCAGTCGGGGGGATCACAGATACGCAGTATTTT.

This clonotype was counted only a few times. The rearrangement joins TRBV5-1 to TRBJ1-3; perhaps TRBD1 as D (6 bases). Germline V gene sequence: CDR1 SGHRS, CDR2 YFSETQ. V gave up 4 bases and J gave up 3 bases, with 8 bases separating them. CDR3 length: 13 residues. The DNA of the CDR3 is TGCGCCAGCAGCCGGGACATTGGAAACACCATATATTTT. Residues: CASSRDIGNTIYF. The full variable domain, with the rest looked up from reference TRBV5-1 and TRBJ1-3, is KAGVTQTPRYLIKTRGQQVTLSCSPISGHRSVSWYQQTPGQGLQFLFEYFSETQRNKGNFPGRFSGRQFSNSRSEMNVSTLELGDSALYLCASSRDIGNTIYFGEGSWLTVV.

This chain links TRBV20-1 with TRBJ2-2, with a tentative D call TRBD2 (5 bases). This CDR3 has 14 amino acids. CDR1 is DFQATT and CDR2 is SNEGSKA in the germline V gene (reference sequence). With 3 bases removed from V and 1 base from J, the gap between germline ends came to 9 bases. The CDR3, as DNA: TGCAGTGCTAGTGCTAGCAGGAACACCGGGGAGCTGTTTTTT. Its protein is CSASASRNTGELFF.

This clonotype was seen at least ten times. The chain employs TRBV2 and TRBJ1-1; D unresolved. The CDR3 is 13 amino acids. Germline CDR1 reads SNHLY; CDR2 reads FYNNEI. The V end lost 6 bases, the J end lost 11 bases, and 19 bases lay between the germline ends. Here the CDR3 reads CASSPMESSEAFF. The CDR3 DNA follows: TGTGCCAGCAGCCCTATGGAATCCAGCGAGGCTTTCTTT.

This clonotype was found a few times. The chain couples TRBV28 to TRBJ2-7; weak D call: TRBD2 (6 bases). Trimming left V 5 bases short and J 1 base short, with 15 bases between. The CDR3 loop spans 15 amino acids. The germline V gene has CDR1 MDHEN and CDR2 SYDVKM. The CDR3 nucleotides are TGTGCCAGCAGTCCCCAGGGACTTAATTCCTACGAGCAGTACTTC. Translation gives CASSPQGLNSYEQYF.